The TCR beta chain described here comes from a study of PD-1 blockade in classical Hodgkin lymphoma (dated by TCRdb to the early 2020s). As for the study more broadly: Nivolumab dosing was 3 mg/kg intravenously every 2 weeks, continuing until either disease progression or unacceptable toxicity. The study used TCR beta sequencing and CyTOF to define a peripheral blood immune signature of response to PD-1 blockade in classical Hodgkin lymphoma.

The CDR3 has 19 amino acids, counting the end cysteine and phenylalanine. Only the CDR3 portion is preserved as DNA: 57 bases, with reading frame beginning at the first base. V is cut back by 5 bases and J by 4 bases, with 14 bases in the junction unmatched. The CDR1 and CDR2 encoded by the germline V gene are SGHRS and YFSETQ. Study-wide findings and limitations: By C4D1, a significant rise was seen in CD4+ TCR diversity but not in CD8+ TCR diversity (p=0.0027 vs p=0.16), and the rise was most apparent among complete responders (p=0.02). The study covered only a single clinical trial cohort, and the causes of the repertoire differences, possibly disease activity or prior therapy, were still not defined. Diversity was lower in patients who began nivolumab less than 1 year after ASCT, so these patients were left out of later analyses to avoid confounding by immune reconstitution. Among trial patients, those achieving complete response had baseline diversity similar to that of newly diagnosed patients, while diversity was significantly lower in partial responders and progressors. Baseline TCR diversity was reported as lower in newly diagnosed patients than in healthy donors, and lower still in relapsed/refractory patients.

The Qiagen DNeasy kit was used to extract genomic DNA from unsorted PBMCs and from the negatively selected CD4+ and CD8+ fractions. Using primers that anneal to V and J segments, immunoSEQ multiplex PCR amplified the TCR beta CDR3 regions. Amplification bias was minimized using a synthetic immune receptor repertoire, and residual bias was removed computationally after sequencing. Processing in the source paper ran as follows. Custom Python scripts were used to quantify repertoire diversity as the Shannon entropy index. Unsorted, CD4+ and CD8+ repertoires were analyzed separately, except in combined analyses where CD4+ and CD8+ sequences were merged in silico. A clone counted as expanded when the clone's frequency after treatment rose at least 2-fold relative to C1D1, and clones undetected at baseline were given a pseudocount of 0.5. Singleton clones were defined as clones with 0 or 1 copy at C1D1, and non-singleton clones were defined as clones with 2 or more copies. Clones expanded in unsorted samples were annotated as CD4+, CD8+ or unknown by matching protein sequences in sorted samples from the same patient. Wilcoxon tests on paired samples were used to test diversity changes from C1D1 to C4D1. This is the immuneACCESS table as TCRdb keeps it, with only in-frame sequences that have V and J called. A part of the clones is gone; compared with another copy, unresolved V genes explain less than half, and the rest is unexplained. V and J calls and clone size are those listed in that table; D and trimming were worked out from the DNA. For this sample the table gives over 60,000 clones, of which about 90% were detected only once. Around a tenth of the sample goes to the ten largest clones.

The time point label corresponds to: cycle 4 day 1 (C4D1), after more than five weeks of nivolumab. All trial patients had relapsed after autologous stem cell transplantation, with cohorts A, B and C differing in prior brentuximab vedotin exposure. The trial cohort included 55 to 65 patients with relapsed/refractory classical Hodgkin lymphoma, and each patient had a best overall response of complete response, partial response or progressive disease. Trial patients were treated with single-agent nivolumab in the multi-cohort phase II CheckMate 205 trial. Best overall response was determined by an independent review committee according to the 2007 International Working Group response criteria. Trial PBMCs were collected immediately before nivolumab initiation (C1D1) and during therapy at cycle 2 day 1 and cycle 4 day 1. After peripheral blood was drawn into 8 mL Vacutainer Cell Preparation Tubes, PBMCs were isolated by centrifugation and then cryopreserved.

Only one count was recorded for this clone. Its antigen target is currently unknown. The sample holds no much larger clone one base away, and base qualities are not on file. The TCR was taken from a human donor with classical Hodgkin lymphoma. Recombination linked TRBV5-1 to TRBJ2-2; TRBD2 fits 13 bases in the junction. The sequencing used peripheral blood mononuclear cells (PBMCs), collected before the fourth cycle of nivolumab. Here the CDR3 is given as CASRLRGLAGTLPTGELFF. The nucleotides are TGCGCCAGCAGGTTAAGGGGACTAGCGGGGACCTTACCCACCGGGGAGCTGTTTTTT.